Each of the 16 T cell receptor beta chains below was sequenced from the same sample in a study of lymphopenia after photon versus proton radiotherapy. Clones were sequenced by immunoSEQ multiplex PCR, and TCRdb holds only the in-frame ones, with some missing. The table lists roughly 30,000 clones, 87% of them singletons. Sequences were derived from peripheral blood, sampled from a patient treated with proton-based radiotherapy. All receptors come from a woman aged 60-70 years with cholangiocarcinoma. Some clones in this sample may be carry-over from other donors' samples.

J is TRBJ2-2 and V is TRBV5-4; D is undetermined. The CDR3 totals 15 residues. CDR1 is SGHNT, CDR2 YYREEE, per germline (reference sequence). Deletions cut 5 bases from V and 3 bases from J, with 14 bases between. The CDR3 is CASRTNFGDTGELFF. In DNA, the CDR3 is TGTGCCAGCAGGACGAACTTTGGGGACACCGGGGAGCTGTTTTTT.

The J gene is TRBJ2-1, the V gene TRBV2; D uncertain. The CDR3 contains 12 residues. CDR1 and CDR2 from the germline V gene are SNHLY and FYNNEI. The V end lost 8 bases, the J end lost 5 bases, and 10 bases lay between the germline ends. The CDR3 DNA sequence: TGTGCCAGCCATTCAGACAACAATGAGCAGTTCTTC. It specifies CASHSDNNEQFF.

This clone appeared a few times. The chain is built from TRBV18 and TRBJ1-5, with unresolved D. The CDR3 totals 14 residues. Trimming shortened V by 6 bases and J by 7 bases, and 16 bases separated the two germline ends. Germline V gives CDR1 KGHSH, CDR2 LQKENI. The CDR3 region is CASSIGEGRQPQHF. CDR3 sequence (DNA): TGTGCCAGCTCCATCGGGGAGGGCAGGCAGCCCCAGCATTTT.

The rearrangement joins TRBV5-1 to TRBJ2-3, with a possible D match to TRBD1 (6 bases). The CDR3 contains 12 residues. The V gene's germline CDR1 is SGHRS and CDR2 YFSETQ. V lost 1 base, J lost 6 bases, and 6 bases lay in between. The DNA of the CDR3 is TGCGCCAGCAGCTTGACAGGGGATACGCAGTATTTT. It yields the protein CASSLTGDTQYF.

The chain employs TRBV12-1 and TRBJ1-2; no check of the table's D call, TRBD1, against the DNA was made. TRBV12-1 is a recognized pseudogene. CDR3 length equals 15 residues. In DNA form, the CDR3 reads TGTGCCAGCAGCTTTATCGTCAGGGGGTGGCACGGCTACACCTTC. Translation gives CASSFIVRGWHGYTF.

The rearrangement links TRBV9 to TRBJ1-1; 9 nucleotides align to TRBD1. CDR3 length: 14 residues. The ends lost 4 bases at V and 4 bases at J; junction bases unmatched: 5. Germline V CDR1 and CDR2: SGDLS, YYNGEE. This CDR3 is CASSRDRVSTEAFF. The CDR3 DNA reads as TGTGCCAGCAGCAGGGACAGGGTTAGCACTGAAGCTTTCTTT.

The rearrangement joins TRBV11-3 to TRBJ2-1; perhaps TRBD1 as D (6 bases). Germline V gives CDR1 SGHNT, CDR2 YENEEA. Deletions cut 5 bases from V and 3 bases from J, with 14 bases between. The CDR3 covers 15 residues. The CDR3: CASSGNQGYYNEQFF. In nucleotides, the CDR3 is TGTGCCAGCAGCGGAAATCAGGGGTACTACAATGAGCAGTTCTTC.

The chain carries TRBV6-1 and TRBJ1-1, with a weak D call TRBD1 (5 bases). The V gene's germline CDR1 is MNHNS and CDR2 SASEGT. This CDR3 has 13 residues. The V end was cut by 11 bases, the J end by 0 bases, with 13 bases between. CDR3: CAGKDSLNTEAFF. The CDR3 coding sequence is TGTGCCGGGAAAGACAGCTTGAACACTGAAGCTTTCTTT.

This chain connects TRBV7-2 to TRBJ2-5; 12 bases are a match to TRBD2. The CDR3 totals 14 residues. With 1 base clipped from V and 9 bases from J, the junction kept 3 bases outside the gene matches. The germline V gene has CDR1 SGHTA and CDR2 FQGNSA. CDR3 sequence: CASSLGTSGVSQYF. The CDR3 coding sequence is TGTGCCAGCAGCTTAGGGACTAGCGGGGTCTCCCAGTACTTC.

The chain employs TRBV19 and TRBJ1-1; perhaps TRBD1 as D (5 bases). Germline V CDR1 and CDR2: LNHDA, SQIVND (reference sequence). The V gene lost 3 bases and the J gene lost 1 base, with 9 bases spanning the gap. The CDR3 sequence is 14 residues long. The CDR3 coding sequence is TGTGCCAGTAGTATTGGGCAGGGGAACACTGAAGCTTTCTTT. Translating it yields CASSIGQGNTEAFF.

V and J are TRBV11-2 and TRBJ2-1, with 10 bases matching TRBD2. CDR3 length: 15 amino acids. The germline gives CDR1 SGHAT, CDR2 FQNNGV. V dropped 5 bases and J dropped 7; count of bases not matched to a gene: 8. The CDR3 sequence is CASSKAGGPWNEQFF. The DNA for the CDR3 is TGTGCCAGCAGCAAAGCGGGAGGGCCGTGGAATGAGCAGTTCTTC. The entire variable domain, with the rest obtained from reference TRBV11-2 and TRBJ2-1, is as follows: EAGVAQSPRYKIIEKRQSVAFWCNPISGHATLYWYQQILGQGPKLLIQFQNNGVVDDSQLPKDRFSAERLKGVDSTLKIQPAKLEDSAVYLCASSKAGGPWNEQFFGPGTRLTVL.

This chain uses TRBV4-1 with TRBJ1-2; the D gene is possibly TRBD1 (5 bases). V was shortened by 5 bases and J by 5 bases, with 12 bases between the two germline ends. The CDR3 is made up of 13 amino acids. The germline V gene has CDR1 MGHRA and CDR2 YSYEKL. The CDR3 DNA reads TGCGCCAGCAGCGGAACGGGACCGTATGGCTACACCTTC. It yields the protein CASSGTGPYGYTF.

The V gene is TRBV7-6, the J gene TRBJ2-1; no firm D call. The CDR3 is 11 amino acids. Trimming removed 2 bases from V and 7 bases from J, with 3 bases in between. Germline assignment: CDR1 SGHVS and CDR2 FNYEAQ. The CDR3 protein is CASSLNNEQFF. The CDR3 nucleotides read TGTGCCAGCAGCTTAAATAATGAGCAGTTCTTC.

The V and J genes are TRBV9 and TRBJ2-7; TRBD2 is a possible D gene (5 bases). V was clipped by 4 bases and J by 6 bases, with 11 bases between them. The CDR3 contains 12 residues. Germline lookup yields CDR1 SGDLS and CDR2 YYNGEE. The CDR3: CASSPLAGEQYF. CDR3 DNA sequence: TGTGCCAGCAGCCCTTTGGCGGGCGAGCAGTACTTC. Full variable domain (remainder filled in from reference TRBV9 and TRBJ2-7): DSGVTQTPKHLITATGQRVTLRCSPRSGDLSVYWYQQSLDQGLQFLIQYYNGEERAKGNILERFSAQQFPDLHSELNLSSLELGDSALYFCASSPLAGEQYFGPGTRLTVT.

The rearrangement uses TRBV5-1 and TRBJ2-3; no clear D. Germline V lookup: CDR1 SGHRS, CDR2 YFSETQ. The length of the CDR3 is 15 residues. V shed 7 bases and J shed 2 bases, with 17 bases lying between them. This CDR3 is CASFRGWPATDTQYF. In DNA, the CDR3 is TGCGCCAGCTTCCGCGGTTGGCCCGCCACAGATACGCAGTATTTT.

The table lists this clone with a count of one. The chain carries TRBV5-1 and TRBJ1-3; possibly TRBD1 for D (5 bases). The V gene lost 5 bases and the J gene lost 0 bases, with 12 bases spanning the gap. This CDR3 has 15 residues. CDR1 is SGHRS and CDR2 is YFSETQ in the germline V gene. CDR3 amino acids: CASSSTANSGNTIYF. The CDR3 DNA reads as TGCGCCAGCAGTTCGACAGCTAACTCTGGAAACACCATATATTTT.